This T cell receptor beta chain was identified during a study of blood T cell repertoires in COVID-19. The protocol was immunoSEQ multiplex PCR, while the TCRdb copy is restricted to in-frame clones and leaves out a portion. The data show 150,000 to 200,000 clones, about 80% seen once. The receptor comes from a human donor with acute or convalescent COVID-19. The donor label of this sample is uncertain. The source material was peripheral blood.

CDR3 in amino acids: CASSSTGGTEAFF. CDR3 coding DNA: TGTGCCAGCAGTTCGACAGGGGGGACTGAAGCTTTCTTT. V usage is TRBV6-5 and J usage is TRBJ1-1; 9 positions match TRBD1. The germline CDR1 and CDR2 sequences are MNHEY and SVGAGI. With V trimmed by 4 bases and J by 5 bases, 2 bases remained unmatched. The CDR3 extends over 13 amino acids.